This T cell receptor beta chain was sequenced in a study of T cell clonotyping in hematopoietic cell transplantation. A note on this clone: The same CDR3 also results from other DNA sequences found in this sample.

The CDR3 length is 15 residues. The germline V gene encodes CDR1 LNHDA and CDR2 SQIVND (reference sequence). V dropped 2 bases and J dropped 7; count of bases not matched to a gene: 6. Sequenced by immunoSEQ multiplex PCR; TCRdb stores in-frame clones only, minus some. Of about 3,500 clones listed, 79% are singletons. The specimen comprised peripheral blood mononuclear cells, sampled at the time of graft-versus-host disease after allogeneic stem cell transplant. The chain is built from TRBV19 and TRBJ2-1, with 9 bases aligning to TRBD2. This clonotype was sampled from a female patient aged 45-65 years who had an allogeneic stem cell transplant from an unrelated donor, so the T cells may come from the graft donor. Some clones in this sample may be carry-over from other donors' samples. The CDR3 DNA sequence: TGTGCCAGTAGTATATCCAGCGGGGGGCCTAATGAGCAGTTCTTC. Protein: CASSISSGGPNEQFF.